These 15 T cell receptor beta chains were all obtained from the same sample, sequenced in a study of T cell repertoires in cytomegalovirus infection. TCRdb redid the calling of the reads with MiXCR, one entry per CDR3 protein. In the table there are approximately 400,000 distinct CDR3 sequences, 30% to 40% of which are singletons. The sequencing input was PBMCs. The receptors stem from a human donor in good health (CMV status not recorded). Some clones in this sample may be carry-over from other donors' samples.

This chain's CDR3 is CASSPGVGTGGTDTQYF. Written as DNA, the CDR3 is TGTGCCAGCAGTCCCGGGGTCGGGACAGGGGGCACAGATACGCAGTATTTT. The chain recombines TRBV12-3 or TRBV12-4 with TRBJ2-3; TRBD1 matches at 10 bases. There are 17 residues in the CDR3. J lost 1 base, V lost 5 bases, and 9 bases had no gene match.

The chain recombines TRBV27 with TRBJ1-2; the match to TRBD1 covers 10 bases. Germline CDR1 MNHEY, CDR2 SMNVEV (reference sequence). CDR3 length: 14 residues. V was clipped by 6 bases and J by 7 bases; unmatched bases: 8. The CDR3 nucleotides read TGTGCCAGCAGACCCGACAGGGGGCGGCGTGGCTACACCTTC. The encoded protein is CASRPDRGRRGYTF.

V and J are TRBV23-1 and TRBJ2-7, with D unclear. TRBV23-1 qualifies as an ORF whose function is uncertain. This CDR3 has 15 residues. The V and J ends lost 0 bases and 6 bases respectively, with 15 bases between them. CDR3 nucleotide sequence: TGCGCCAGCAGTCAATCGCCCCAAAACCTAGGCGAGCAGTACTTC. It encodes CASSQSPQNLGEQYF.

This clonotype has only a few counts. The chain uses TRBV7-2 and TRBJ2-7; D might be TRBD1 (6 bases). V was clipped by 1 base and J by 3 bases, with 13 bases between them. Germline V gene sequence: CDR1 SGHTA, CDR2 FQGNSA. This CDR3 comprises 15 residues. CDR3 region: CASSLDGTFGYEQYF. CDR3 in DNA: TGTGCCAGCAGCTTAGATGGGACATTTGGCTACGAGCAGTACTTC.

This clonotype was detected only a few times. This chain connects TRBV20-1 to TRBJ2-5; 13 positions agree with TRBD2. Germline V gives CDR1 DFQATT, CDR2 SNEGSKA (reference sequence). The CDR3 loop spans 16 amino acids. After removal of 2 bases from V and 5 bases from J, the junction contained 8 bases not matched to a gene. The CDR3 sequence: CSARTSGGAARETQYF. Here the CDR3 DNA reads TGCAGTGCTAGAACTAGCGGGGGGGCGGCGCGGGAGACCCAGTACTTC.

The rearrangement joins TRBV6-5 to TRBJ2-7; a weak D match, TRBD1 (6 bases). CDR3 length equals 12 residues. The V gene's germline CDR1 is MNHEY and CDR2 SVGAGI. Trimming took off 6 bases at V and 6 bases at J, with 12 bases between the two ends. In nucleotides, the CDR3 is TGTGCCAGCAGCCTAGACAGGAGCGAGCAGTACTTC. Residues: CASSLDRSEQYF.

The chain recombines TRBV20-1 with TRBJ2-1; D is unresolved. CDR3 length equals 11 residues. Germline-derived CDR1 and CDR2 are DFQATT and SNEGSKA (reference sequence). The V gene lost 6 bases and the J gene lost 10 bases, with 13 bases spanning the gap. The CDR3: CSARRSVEQFF. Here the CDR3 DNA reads TGCAGTGCCCGCCGGTCAGTCGAGCAGTTCTTC.

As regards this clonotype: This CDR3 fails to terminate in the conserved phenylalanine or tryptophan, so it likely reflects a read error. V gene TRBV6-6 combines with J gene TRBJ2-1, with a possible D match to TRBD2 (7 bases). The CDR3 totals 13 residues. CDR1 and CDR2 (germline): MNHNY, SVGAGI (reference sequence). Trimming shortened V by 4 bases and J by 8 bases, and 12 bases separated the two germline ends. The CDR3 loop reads CASSFGGHYEQFL. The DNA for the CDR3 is TGTGCCAGCAGTTTCGGGGGGCACTATGAGCAGTTCTTA.

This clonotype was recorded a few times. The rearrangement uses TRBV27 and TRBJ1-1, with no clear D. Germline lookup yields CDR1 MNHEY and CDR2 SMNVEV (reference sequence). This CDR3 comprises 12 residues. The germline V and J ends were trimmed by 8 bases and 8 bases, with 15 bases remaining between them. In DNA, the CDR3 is TGTGCCAGCTCCCGCGCTAGTGGGGAAGCTTTCTTT. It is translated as CASSRASGEAFF.

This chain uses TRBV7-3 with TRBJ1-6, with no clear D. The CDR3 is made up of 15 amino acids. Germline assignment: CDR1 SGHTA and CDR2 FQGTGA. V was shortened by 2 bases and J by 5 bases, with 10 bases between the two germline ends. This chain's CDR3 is CASSLGAGNNSPLHF. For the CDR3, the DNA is TGTGCCAGCAGCTTAGGAGCCGGTAATAATTCACCCCTCCACTTT.

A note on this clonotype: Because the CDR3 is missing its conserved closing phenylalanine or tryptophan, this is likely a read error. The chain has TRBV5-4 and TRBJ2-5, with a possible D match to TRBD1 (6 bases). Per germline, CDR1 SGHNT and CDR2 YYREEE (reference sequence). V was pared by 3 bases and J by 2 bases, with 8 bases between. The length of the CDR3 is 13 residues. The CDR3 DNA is TGTGCCAGCAGCTCTGGACAGCAAGAGACCCAGTACTTA. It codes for CASSSGQQETQYL.

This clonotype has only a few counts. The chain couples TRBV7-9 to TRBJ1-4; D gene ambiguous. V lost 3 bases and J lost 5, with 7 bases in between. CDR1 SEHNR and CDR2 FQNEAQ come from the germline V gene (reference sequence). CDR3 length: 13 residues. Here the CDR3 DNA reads TGTGCCAGCAGCTTTCCGGTAAATGAAAAACTGTTTTTT. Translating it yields CASSFPVNEKLFF.

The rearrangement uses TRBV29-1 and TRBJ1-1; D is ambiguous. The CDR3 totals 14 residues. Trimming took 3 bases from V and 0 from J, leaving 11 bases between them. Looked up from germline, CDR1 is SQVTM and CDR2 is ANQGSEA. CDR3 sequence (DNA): TGCAGCGTTGACACTGGGAGGATGAACACTGAAGCTTTCTTT. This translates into CSVDTGRMNTEAFF.

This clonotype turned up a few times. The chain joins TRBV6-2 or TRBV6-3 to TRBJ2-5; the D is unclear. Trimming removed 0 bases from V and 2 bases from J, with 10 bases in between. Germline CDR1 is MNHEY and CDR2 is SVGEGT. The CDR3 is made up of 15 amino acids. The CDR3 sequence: CASSYSIVRQETQYF. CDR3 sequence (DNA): TGTGCCAGCAGTTACTCGATAGTCAGACAAGAGACCCAGTACTTC.

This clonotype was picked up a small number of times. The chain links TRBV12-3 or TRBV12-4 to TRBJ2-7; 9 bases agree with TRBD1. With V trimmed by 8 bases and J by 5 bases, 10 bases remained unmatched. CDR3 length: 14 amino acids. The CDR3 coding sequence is TGTGCCAGCGCTCCCGGGACAGGGAACAACGAGCAGTACTTC. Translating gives CASAPGTGNNEQYF.